The 26 T cell receptor beta chains below all came from one sample that was sequenced in a study of blood T cell repertoires in COVID-19. Clones were sequenced by immunoSEQ multiplex PCR, and TCRdb holds only the in-frame ones, with some missing. The table records some 130,000 clones, approximately 88% of them present only once. The sample consisted of peripheral blood. These receptors were obtained from a man aged 45-60 years with acute or convalescent COVID-19.

The J gene is TRBJ2-7, the V gene TRBV7-9, with 7 positions matching TRBD1. The germline V gene has CDR1 SEHNR and CDR2 FQNEAQ (reference sequence). The CDR3 runs 15 residues. J was trimmed by 3 bases and V by 5 bases; bases with no gene match: 10. The CDR3 DNA follows: TGTGCCAGCAGCCCACCGGACAGGTTTTTCTACGAGCAGTACTTC. This translates into CASSPPDRFFYEQYF.

This clone has just one count. The genes are TRBV2 and TRBJ1-1, with a possible D match to TRBD1 (5 bases). V was pared by 3 bases and J by 12 bases, with 14 bases between. CDR1 SNHLY and CDR2 FYNNEI come from the germline V gene. The length of the CDR3 is 12 residues. CDR3 in amino acids: CASSESNRGSFF. The DNA of the CDR3 is TGTGCCAGCAGTGAGAGTAATAGGGGTTCTTTCTTT.

This clone was seen just once. The V gene is TRBV5-1, the J gene TRBJ1-1, with D maybe TRBD1 (6 bases). Trimming shortened V by 6 bases and J by 5 bases, and 8 bases separated the two germline ends. The germline V gene has CDR1 SGHRS and CDR2 YFSETQ. The CDR3 extends over 11 amino acids. This CDR3 is CASTGQTEAFF. The CDR3 nucleotides read TGCGCCAGCACCGGACAGACTGAAGCTTTCTTT.

This clone was found a few times. The junction does not match germline at one end; this may be a read error. The CDR3 DNA reads TGTGCCAGCAGTGTTCCGGGACAGGGATACACTGAGCAGTTCTTC. Its protein product is CASSVPGQGYTEQFF. The V call is TRBV6-2 or TRBV6-3, the J call TRBJ2-1; the match to TRBD1 covers 9 bases. Germline CDR1 is MNHEY and CDR2 is SVGEGT. The CDR3 extends over 15 amino acids.

The gene calls are TRBV5-1 and TRBJ2-1; TRBD1 agrees at 7 bases. CDR1 and CDR2 from the germline V gene are SGHRS and YFSETQ. The CDR3 totals 14 residues. Trimming cost V 4 bases and J 5 bases; bases outside gene matches: 6. The CDR3 sequence: CASSVGTDNNEQFF. The CDR3 bases are TGCGCCAGCAGCGTCGGGACAGATAACAATGAGCAGTTCTTC.

Only one count was recorded for this clone. V gene TRBV20-1 combines with J gene TRBJ2-1; 9 bases match TRBD2. Germline CDR1 reads DFQATT; CDR2 reads SNEGSKA (reference sequence). The V gene end was trimmed by 3 bases and the J gene end by 3 bases; junction bases not matched to a gene: 27. The CDR3 covers 22 residues. Here the CDR3 reads CSASPSPPNLAGYWKSYNEQFF. The CDR3 DNA is TGCAGTGCTAGTCCGAGTCCCCCCAACCTAGCGGGGTACTGGAAGAGCTACAATGAGCAGTTCTTC.

The chain combines TRBV15 with TRBJ2-1; D not resolved. Germline-derived CDR1 and CDR2 are LNHNV and YYDKDF (reference sequence). Trimming cost V 3 bases and J 5 bases, with 5 bases left between them. The length of the CDR3 is 12 residues. CDR3 region: CATSSRDNEQFF. The DNA of the CDR3 is TGTGCCACCAGCAGCCGGGACAATGAGCAGTTCTTC.

The rearrangement joins TRBV2 to TRBJ2-5; no clear D. The CDR3 sequence is 12 residues long. Germline V gives CDR1 SNHLY, CDR2 FYNNEI. V was clipped by 6 bases and J by 2 bases, with 7 bases between them. CDR3 nucleotide sequence: TGTGCCAGCAGCTATTTTCAAGAGACCCAGTACTTC. Its protein product is CASSYFQETQYF.

This clone was detected only once. The chain links TRBV28 to TRBJ1-6, with 11 bases fitting TRBD1. Germline V gene data show CDR1 as MDHEN and CDR2 as SYDVKM. Germline trimming cut 8 bases from V and 9 bases from J; bases unmatched to any gene: 15. This CDR3 comprises 17 residues. The CDR3 DNA follows: TGTGCCAGCCGTAGGAGGCCTGTGGGGACAGGGGGTTCACCCCTCCACTTT. Residues: CASRRRPVGTGGSPLHF.

The J gene is TRBJ1-2, the V gene TRBV6-1, with TRBD1 matching over 9 bases. The germline gives CDR1 MNHNS, CDR2 SASEGT. The ends lost 2 bases at V and 7 bases at J; junction bases unmatched: 8. The CDR3 has 15 residues. Here the CDR3 DNA reads TGTGCCAGCAGTGAACCGGGACAGGGTTCAGGTGGCTACACCTTC. Amino acids: CASSEPGQGSGGYTF.

V usage is TRBV5-5 and J usage is TRBJ1-5; TRBD1 matches at 7 bases. The CDR3 is 13 amino acids. Germline V lookup: CDR1 SGHKS, CDR2 YYEKEE (reference sequence). The V gene end was trimmed by 4 bases and the J gene end by 5 bases; junction bases not matched to a gene: 3. The CDR3 nucleotides read TGTGCCAGCAGCGCCGACAGGGATCAGCCCCAGCATTTT. Protein sequence: CASSADRDQPQHF.

V gene TRBV28 combines with J gene TRBJ1-3; 7 nucleotides align to TRBD1. Trimming took 5 bases from V and 7 from J; bases not matched to a gene: 2. The CDR3 is made up of 12 amino acids. Germline V gene data show CDR1 as MDHEN and CDR2 as SYDVKM. CDR3 bases: TGTGCCAGCAGTACACAGGGGAACACCATATATTTT. It specifies CASSTQGNTIYF. Looking up the rest from reference TRBV28 and TRBJ1-3 gives the full variable domain: DVKVTQSSRYLVKRTGEKVFLECVQDMDHENMFWYRQDPGLGLRLIYFSYDVKMKEKGDIPEGYSVSREKKERFSLILESASTNQTSMYLCASSTQGNTIYFGEGSWLTVV.

The chain is built from TRBV3-1 (or the pseudogene TRBV3-2) and TRBJ2-2; 7 nucleotides agree with TRBD1. In germline, CDR1 is LGHDT, CDR2 YNNKEL (reference sequence). V trimming: 4 bases; J trimming: 6 bases; junction bases outside the gene matches: 2. The CDR3 is 13 residues long. CDR3 amino acids: CASSPDRAGELFF. CDR3 DNA: TGTGCCAGCAGCCCCGACAGGGCCGGGGAGCTGTTTTTT.

J is TRBJ1-1 and V is TRBV29-1; D is unresolved. The CDR3 has 16 amino acids. The germline gives CDR1 SQVTM, CDR2 ANQGSEA. V was clipped by 2 bases and J by 1 base, with 17 bases between them. The CDR3 spells CSVERGSGRQNTEAFF. The CDR3 nucleotides are TGCAGCGTTGAACGGGGTAGTGGAAGGCAGAACACTGAAGCTTTCTTT.

The table lists this clone with a count of one. The V and J genes are TRBV5-1 and TRBJ1-6; D is unresolved. Trimming removed 4 bases from V and 9 bases from J, with 17 bases in between. This CDR3 has 15 amino acids. The germline gives CDR1 SGHRS, CDR2 YFSETQ. This chain's CDR3 is CASSKFQVVGSPLHF. In DNA form, the CDR3 reads TGCGCCAGCAGCAAATTTCAGGTCGTGGGTTCACCCCTCCACTTT.

This clone was seen once. V usage is TRBV28 and J usage is TRBJ2-7; 12 bases match TRBD2. The CDR3 contains 16 residues. V lost 3 bases, J lost 1 base, and 4 bases stayed unmatched. Germline values: CDR1 MDHEN, CDR2 SYDVKM. Here the CDR3 reads CASSLRGLAGSYEQYF. DNA for the CDR3: TGTGCCAGCAGTTTGCGGGGACTAGCGGGTTCCTACGAGCAGTACTTC.

CDR3 in DNA: TGTGCCAGCAGCTTTCAAGGGGCATCCTATGGCTACACCTTC. Protein sequence: CASSFQGASYGYTF. V usage is TRBV5-6 and J usage is TRBJ1-2; a possible D gene is TRBD1 (5 bases). Germline V gene sequence: CDR1 SGHDT, CDR2 YYEEEE. Trimming shortened V by 2 bases and J by 4 bases, and 12 bases separated the two germline ends. This CDR3 is 14 amino acids long.

This clone appeared once. The V call is TRBV28, the J call TRBJ2-1; 7 bases align to TRBD1. Germline lookup yields CDR1 MDHEN and CDR2 SYDVKM. V gave up 6 bases and J gave up 6 bases; unmatched junction bases: 2. The length of the CDR3 is 12 residues. CDR3 sequence: CASRDRINEQFF. The CDR3 coding sequence is TGTGCCAGCAGGGACAGGATCAATGAGCAGTTCTTC.

This clone appeared a single time. The V and J genes are TRBV7-9 and TRBJ1-3; D uncertain. The CDR3 extends over 15 amino acids. Germline V gene lookup returns CDR1 SEHNR and CDR2 FQNEAQ (reference sequence). V was clipped by 3 bases and J by 0 bases, with 9 bases between them. Written as DNA, the CDR3 is TGTGCCAGCAGCTTCAGCCGACACTCTGGAAACACCATATATTTT. This codes for CASSFSRHSGNTIYF.

The chain joins TRBV24-1 to TRBJ1-2; 11 bases agree with TRBD1. Germline V gives CDR1 KGHDR, CDR2 SFDVKD. The CDR3 length is 19 residues. J lost 5 bases, V lost 5 bases, and 18 bases had no gene match. The DNA of the CDR3 is TGTGCCACCAGTGCGAATCAAGGGGACAGGGGGTTCGTAGGGTATGGCTACACCTTC. Encoded protein: CATSANQGDRGFVGYGYTF.

The CDR3 loop is CASSLDRGGYEQFF. For the CDR3, the DNA is TGTGCCAGCAGCTTGGACAGGGGTGGCTATGAGCAGTTCTTC. The chain recombines TRBV7-2 with TRBJ2-1; 9 bases align to TRBD1. Germline V lookup: CDR1 SGHTA, CDR2 FQGNSA. The CDR3 extends over 14 amino acids. The junction had 5 bases not matched to a gene; V was cut back by 3 bases and J by 8 bases. The full variable domain, in which reference TRBV7-2 and TRBJ2-1 provide the parts outside the CDR3, is GAGVSQSPSNKVTEKGKDVELRCDPISGHTALYWYRQSLGQGLEFLIYFQGNSAPDKSGLPSDRFSAERTGGSVSTLTIQRTQQEDSAVYLCASSLDRGGYEQFFGPGTRLTVL.

The V gene is TRBV6-6, the J gene TRBJ2-1; D not resolved. The germline V gene has CDR1 MNHNY and CDR2 SVGAGI (reference sequence). The CDR3 has 11 amino acids. Deletions cut 6 bases from V and 11 bases from J, with 11 bases between. This CDR3 reads CASSPFQKQFF. For the CDR3, the DNA is TGTGCCAGCAGCCCCTTTCAGAAGCAGTTCTTC.

This chain connects TRBV24-1 to TRBJ1-2; D remains unclear. Germline CDR1 is KGHDR and CDR2 is SFDVKD. The CDR3 runs 12 residues. Deletions cut 2 bases from V and 8 bases from J, with 8 bases between. The CDR3 here is CATSDSSRGYTF. CDR3 DNA sequence: TGTGCCACCAGTGATTCCTCCCGGGGCTACACCTTC.

The gene calls are TRBV6-5 and TRBJ2-5, with a possible D match to TRBD2 (6 bases). CDR3 length: 13 amino acids. Trimming shortened V by 7 bases and J by 7 bases, and 16 bases separated the two germline ends. Looked up from germline, CDR1 is MNHEY and CDR2 is SVGAGI. The CDR3 nucleotides read TGTGCCAGCACCCGAGAGACTAGATCGACCCAGTACTTC. Translated: CASTRETRSTQYF.

The table lists this clone with a few counts. CDR3 sequence reads: CASGTGTGLSTNEKLFF. The CDR3 DNA reads as TGTGCTAGTGGTACCGGGACAGGGCTTTCAACTAATGAAAAACTGTTTTTT. The chain carries TRBV12-5 and TRBJ1-4; 9 bases match TRBD1. The CDR3 is 17 residues long. In germline, CDR1 is LGHNT, CDR2 FRNRAP. Trimming cost V 5 bases and J 0 bases; bases outside gene matches: 7.

The rearrangement joins TRBV3-1 (or the pseudogene TRBV3-2) to TRBJ1-1; 8 bases are a match to TRBD1. After removal of 4 bases from V and 5 bases from J, the junction contained 6 bases not matched to a gene. This CDR3 has 14 residues. Per the germline V gene, CDR1 is LGHDT and CDR2 is YNNKEL (reference sequence). As DNA, the CDR3 is TGTGCCAGCAGCCCAGGGGGCAGTGATACTGAAGCTTTCTTT. It is translated as CASSPGGSDTEAFF.